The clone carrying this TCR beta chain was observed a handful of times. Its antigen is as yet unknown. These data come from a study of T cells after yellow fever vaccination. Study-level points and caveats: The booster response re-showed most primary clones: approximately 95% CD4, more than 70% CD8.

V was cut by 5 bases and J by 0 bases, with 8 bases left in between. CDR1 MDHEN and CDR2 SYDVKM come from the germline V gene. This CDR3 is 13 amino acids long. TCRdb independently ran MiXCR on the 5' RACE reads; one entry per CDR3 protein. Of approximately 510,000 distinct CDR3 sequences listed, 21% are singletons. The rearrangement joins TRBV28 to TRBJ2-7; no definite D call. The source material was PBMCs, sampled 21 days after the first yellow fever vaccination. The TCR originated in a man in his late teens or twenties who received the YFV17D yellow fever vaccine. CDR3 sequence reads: CASSRAPSYEQYF. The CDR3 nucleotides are TGTGCCAGCAGTCGGGCTCCCTCCTACGAGCAGTACTTC.